This T cell receptor (beta chain) was identified in a study of molecular identifiers for immune sequencing clone quantification. The authors sorted naive CD8 T cells as CD8+CD4-CCR7+CD45RA+. Libraries of bulk TCR were made by previously described methods (with listed TCR primers). TCRdb recomputed calls from the PCR reads with MiXCR, one row per CDR3 protein. The sample consists of about 65,000 distinct CDR3 sequences, less than 20% of them appearing once. V was cut by 4 bases and J by 3 bases, with 4 bases left in between. Germline V gene lookup returns CDR1 SEHNR and CDR2 FQNEAQ (reference sequence). This CDR3 comprises 11 residues. This clonotype was counted many times.

V is TRBV7-9 and J is TRBJ2-7; D is ambiguous. The origin of this receptor is a human donor in good health. Some libraries in this study had Jurkat cell RNA spiked in. The sample consisted of naive CD8+ T cells from blood, with Jurkat cell RNA spiked in. Regarding subset: FACS-sorted CD8+CD4-CCR7+CD45RA+ naive T cells. The CDR3 DNA reads TGTGCCAGCAGCTGGAGCTACGAGCAGTACTTC. The encoded protein is CASSWSYEQYF.